The rows below give T cell receptor beta chains drawn from one sample of a study of identical twins. TCRdb reprocessed the 5' RACE reads with MiXCR, giving one entry per CDR3 protein. The sample lists roughly 1.6 million distinct CDR3 sequences, 25% to 35% occurring once. The sequenced material came from cord blood. These receptors were taken from a newborn girl in good health. CDR3s include the opening cysteine and the closing phenylalanine or tryptophan. D genes are given only for firm matches. Size is stated for part of the rows, as once, few or many counts, or as a class when the clone is expanded.

clone_size	d_call	v_call	j_call	cdr3_nt	cdr3_aa
.	TRBD1	TRBV5-6	TRBJ2-3	TGTGCCAGCAGCGCCCGGACAGGGGCAGATACGCAGTATTTT	CASSARTGADTQYF
few	.	TRBV7-9	TRBJ2-5	TGTGCCAGCAGCCCCGATTACGGGGTCCCGTACCAAGAGACCCAGTACTTC	CASSPDYGVPYQETQYF
few	TRBD1	TRBV7-4	TRBJ1-6	TGTGCCAGCAGCTTGTACAGGGGGTTCGATTCACCCCTCCACTTT	CASSLYRGFDSPLHF
few	.	TRBV6-5	TRBJ1-1	TGTGCCAGCAGGCTAACTCGCGAGAACACTGAAGCTTTCTTT	CASRLTRENTEAFF
few	.	TRBV27	TRBJ1-1	TGTGCCAGCAGTTTATCGGACGAGAACACTGAAGCTTTCTTT	CASSLSDENTEAFF
many	TRBD1	TRBV27	TRBJ2-1	TGTGCCAGCTCAGGGGGCGCTGAGCAGTTCTTC	CASSGGAEQFF
few	.	TRBV6-5	TRBJ2-3	TGTGCCAGCAGTTACGGAAAGGCGAGCACAGATACGCAGTATTTT	CASSYGKASTDTQYF
few	.	TRBV6-1	TRBJ2-5	TGTGCCAGCAGGAGACAGTCGGAGACCCAGTACTTC	CASRRQSETQYF
.	TRBD1	TRBV18	TRBJ1-5	TGTGCCAGCCGCGCAACCCGACAGGGTATCGTCAATCAGCCCCAGCATTTT	CASRATRQGIVNQPQHF
.	.	TRBV7-2	TRBJ1-5	TGTGCCAGCAGCTTAAGGGCGTTTATCAGGCCCCAGCATTTT	CASSLRAFIRPQHF
few	TRBD1	TRBV5-8	TRBJ1-1	TGTGCCAGCAGCGAGGGACAGATGCTAAACACTGAAGCTTTCTTT	CASSEGQMLNTEAFF
many	.	TRBV5-5	TRBJ2-7	TGTGCCAGCAGCTTAGGATCCGGTTACTACGAGCAGTACTTC	CASSLGSGYYEQYF
few	TRBD1	TRBV25-1	TRBJ1-2	TGTGCCAGCAGTGAATCCGGACAGGGGGATGGCTACACCTTC	CASSESGQGDGYTF
.	TRBD1	TRBV27	TRBJ2-7	TGTGCCAGCAGTTTAAGGCAGGGGGCTAGCGAGCAGTACTTC	CASSLRQGASEQYF
many	TRBD1	TRBV7-2	TRBJ1-1	TGTGCCAGCAGCACCCGACAGGGGCTGAACACTGAAGCTTTCTTT	CASSTRQGLNTEAFF
.	.	TRBV4-2	TRBJ1-3	TGTGCCAGCAGCCCCCGAATTAGCTCTGGAAACACCATATATTTT	CASSPRISSGNTIYF
.	.	TRBV9	TRBJ2-7	TGTGCCAGCAGCGTAGAGCCTGTGCACGAGCAGTACTTC	CASSVEPVHEQYF
.	.	TRBV7-9	TRBJ2-5	TGTGCCAGCAGCTTATCGTCCACGTTGGAGACCCAGTACTTC	CASSLSSTLETQYF
.	.	TRBV30	TRBJ2-5	TGTGCCTGGAGTGTAGGCAACCAAGAGACCCAGTACTTC	CAWSVGNQETQYF
few	.	TRBV7-2	TRBJ2-2	TGTGCCAGCAGCTTAGGGGCTAGCCAGAAGGAGCTGTTTTTT	CASSLGASQKELFF
few	TRBD2	TRBV6-1	TRBJ2-4	TGTGCCAGCAGAGAGGGACTAGCGGGAGGACTCAGATCGCTAGCCAAAAACATTCAGTACTTC	CASREGLAGGLRSLAKNIQYF
.	.	TRBV24-1	TRBJ2-1	TGTGCCACCAGTGATTTGATACAGGAGCAGTTCTTC	CATSDLIQEQFF
few	.	TRBV9	TRBJ2-1	TGTGCCAGCAGCGTAGACACTCGCAATGAGCAGTTCTTC	CASSVDTRNEQFF
few	TRBD1	TRBV10-3	TRBJ1-2	TGTGCCATCAGTGAGTCCACAGGGGCGGGCTACACCTTC	CAISESTGAGYTF
few	.	TRBV16	TRBJ1-1	TGTGCCAGCAGCCCCGACAGTTGGGGAGGTGGCACTGAAGCTTTCTTT	CASSPDSWGGGTEAFF
.	.	TRBV4-1	TRBJ1-4	TGCGCCAGCAGCCAAGTAGAAGGGGCCAATGAAAAACTGTTTTTT	CASSQVEGANEKLFF